This T cell receptor (beta chain) appears in the sequencing data of a study of cytomegalovirus exposure and HLA in healthy donors. In the PCR, 60 Vbeta and 13 Jbeta primers were used. Method: immunoSEQ multiplex PCR; TCRdb's copy keeps in-frame clones and lacks some. The table shows under 250,000 clones, with about 84% occurring only once. The CDR3 runs to 16 residues. In germline, CDR1 is MDHEN, CDR2 SYDVKM. With 6 bases removed from V and 0 bases from J, the gap between germline ends came to 15 bases. The sequence came from a human donor in good health. The sequenced sample was PBMCs. The gene calls are TRBV28 and TRBJ1-3; D is perhaps TRBD1 (5 bases). CDR3 sequence (DNA): TGTGCCAGCAGGCCGCTGGACACTGGCTCTGGAAACACCATATATTTT. Protein: CASRPLDTGSGNTIYF. Full variable domain (rest looked up from reference TRBV28 and TRBJ1-3): DVKVTQSSRYLVKRTGEKVFLECVQDMDHENMFWYRQDPGLGLRLIYFSYDVKMKEKGDIPEGYSVSREKKERFSLILESASTNQTSMYLCASRPLDTGSGNTIYFGEGSWLTVV.